Each of the 25 T cell receptor beta chains below was sequenced from the same sample in a study of cytomegalovirus exposure and HLA in healthy donors (dated by TCRdb to about 2017). The library was made by the immunoSEQ multiplex PCR assay. For the multiplex PCR, a mixture combining 60 forward primers for TCR Vbeta segments and 13 reverse primers for TCR Jbeta segments was used. Entries here come from immuneACCESS through TCRdb and include only in-frame sequences with V and J called. Some clones fail to appear in such tables; in the studies checked, an unresolved V gene covers under half of the shortfall, and the cause of the remainder is unknown. This sample is represented by roughly 100,000 clones; about 71% of them were singletons. The ten largest make up 0.79% of the sample. The sequencing input was PBMCs. Receptor source: a boy aged 5-17 years in good health and CMV-seronegative.

The chain combines TRBV19 with TRBJ2-1; 7 nucleotides line up with TRBD2. CDR1 and CDR2 from the germline V gene are LNHDA and SQIVND (reference sequence). J lost 4 bases, V lost 7 bases, and 16 bases had no gene match. CDR3 length equals 17 residues. The CDR3 DNA follows: TGTGCCAGTACGATTCATGGGGGGGGATTGGGTTACAATGAGCAGTTCTTC. This sequence encodes CASTIHGGGLGYNEQFF. The whole variable domain, remainder taken from reference TRBV19 and TRBJ2-1, is DGGITQSPKYLFRKEGQNVTLSCEQNLNHDAMYWYRQDPGQGLRLIYYSQIVNDFQKGDIAEGYSVSREKKESFPLTVTSAQKNPTAFYLCASTIHGGGLGYNEQFFGPGTRLTVL.

This chain uses TRBV11-2 with TRBJ2-7; a weak D match, TRBD1 (5 bases). The CDR3 totals 12 residues. V dropped 2 bases and J dropped 6 bases, with 8 bases sitting between them. CDR1 is SGHAT, CDR2 FQNNGV, per germline. The CDR3, as DNA: TGTGCCAGCAGCTTATGGCAGGGCGAGCAGTACTTC. Translating gives CASSLWQGEQYF. The whole variable domain, filled in from reference TRBV11-2 and TRBJ2-7, reads EAGVAQSPRYKIIEKRQSVAFWCNPISGHATLYWYQQILGQGPKLLIQFQNNGVVDDSQLPKDRFSAERLKGVDSTLKIQPAKLEDSAVYLCASSLWQGEQYFGPGTRLTVT.

The V call is TRBV7-9, the J call TRBJ2-7, with 7 bases that match TRBD1. J was trimmed by 3 bases and V by 4 bases; bases with no gene match: 9. Per the germline V gene, CDR1 is SEHNR and CDR2 is FQNEAQ (reference sequence). CDR3 size: 15 residues. CDR3 DNA: TGTGCCAGCAGCTGGGGACAGTCGATAATCTACGAGCAGTACTTC. This translates into CASSWGQSIIYEQYF.

This chain joins TRBV5-1 and TRBJ1-1; possibly TRBD1 for D (6 bases). The CDR3 is 14 amino acids. In germline, CDR1 is SGHRS, CDR2 YFSETQ. Trimming stripped 4 bases from V and 1 base from J, with 11 bases between. CDR3 coding DNA: TGCGCCAGCAGCCTACAGGGTGGGAACACTGAAGCTTTCTTT. Residues: CASSLQGGNTEAFF.

This clone was seen a single time. The chain recombines TRBV4-3 with TRBJ2-7; D possibly corresponds to TRBD1 (6 bases). In germline, CDR1 is LGHNA, CDR2 YSLEER. Trimming removed 0 bases at V and 2 bases at J, with 14 bases between. The CDR3 runs 16 residues. The CDR3 DNA reads as TGCGCCAGCAGCCAAGATATGGACAGTGCAACCTACGAGCAGTACTTC. This sequence encodes CASSQDMDSATYEQYF.

This clone has more than one count but fewer than ten. This chain joins TRBV2 and TRBJ1-5; D not certain. V gave up 7 bases and J gave up 2 bases, with 6 bases separating them. Per germline, CDR1 SNHLY and CDR2 FYNNEI. This CDR3 contains 12 residues. The CDR3 sequence: CASKRGNQPQHF. CDR3 nucleotides: TGTGCCAGCAAGAGGGGCAATCAGCCCCAGCATTTT.

The chain combines TRBV30 with TRBJ2-7; D is ambiguous. The V end was cut by 3 bases, the J end by 0 bases, with 12 bases between. Germline V gene lookup returns CDR1 GTSNPN and CDR2 SVGIG (reference sequence). CDR3 size: 14 residues. The chain's CDR3 is CAWSPRRSSYEQYF. CDR3 DNA sequence: TGTGCCTGGAGCCCCCGGCGGAGCTCCTACGAGCAGTACTTC.

The J gene is TRBJ2-7, the V gene TRBV28, with 13 nucleotides matching TRBD2. The J segment lost 5 bases and the V segment lost 4 bases, leaving 17 bases of the junction unmatched. The CDR3 is 19 amino acids. The V gene's germline CDR1 is MDHEN and CDR2 SYDVKM. CDR3 sequence: CASSYSGLAGAPRENEQYF. The DNA for the CDR3 is TGTGCCAGCAGTTACTCCGGACTAGCGGGGGCCCCTCGAGAAAACGAGCAGTACTTC. Full variable domain (rest looked up from reference TRBV28 and TRBJ2-7): DVKVTQSSRYLVKRTGEKVFLECVQDMDHENMFWYRQDPGLGLRLIYFSYDVKMKEKGDIPEGYSVSREKKERFSLILESASTNQTSMYLCASSYSGLAGAPRENEQYFGPGTRLTVT.

This clone was seen only a few times. The V and J genes are TRBV15 and TRBJ2-3, with unresolved D. The CDR3 totals 15 residues. Looked up from germline, CDR1 is LNHNV and CDR2 is YYDKDF (reference sequence). Trimming pared 5 bases from V and 2 bases from J, leaving 14 bases between. This CDR3 reads CATSSQRRSTDTQYF. In nucleotides, the CDR3 is TGTGCCACCAGCTCTCAGCGTAGGTCCACAGATACGCAGTATTTT.

This clone was detected a few times. Here the CDR3 DNA reads TGTGCCAGCAGCTTATTAGTTGAAGATACGCAGTATTTT. Its protein is CASSLLVEDTQYF. The genes are TRBV7-9 and TRBJ2-3; D is undetermined. The CDR3 covers 13 residues. Trimming pared 2 bases from V and 5 bases from J, leaving 8 bases between. Germline values: CDR1 SEHNR, CDR2 FQNEAQ (reference sequence).

The chain links TRBV4-2 to TRBJ2-3, with D uncertain. The CDR3 covers 12 residues. V gave up 3 bases and J gave up 3 bases, with 4 bases separating them. CDR1 LGHNA and CDR2 YNFKEQ come from the germline V gene. This chain's CDR3 is CASSHLTDTQYF. The CDR3 DNA sequence: TGTGCCAGCAGCCATCTGACAGATACGCAGTATTTT.

The sample holds one count of this clone. The chain couples TRBV5-1 to TRBJ2-7, with D hard to call. This CDR3 is 14 amino acids long. Germline CDR1 reads SGHRS; CDR2 reads YFSETQ. Trimming shortened V by 0 bases and J by 3 bases, and 10 bases separated the two germline ends. CDR3 protein: CASSLELGFYEQYF. CDR3 coding DNA: TGCGCCAGCAGCTTGGAGCTCGGTTTCTACGAGCAGTACTTC.

The V gene is TRBV7-8, the J gene TRBJ1-5; D is uncertain. The germline CDR1 and CDR2 sequences are SGHVS and FQNEAQ. Between the trimmed V and J ends, which lost 0 bases and 5 bases, there was a span of 5 bases. The CDR3 sequence is 13 residues long. CDR3 amino acids: CASSLARDQPQHF. CDR3 nucleotide sequence: TGTGCCAGCAGCTTAGCGCGGGATCAGCCCCAGCATTTT. Using reference TRBV7-8 and TRBJ1-5 for the parts outside the CDR3, the full variable domain is GAGVSQSPRYKVAKRGQDVALRCDPISGHVSLFWYQQALGQGPEFLTYFQNEAQLDKSGLPSDRFFAERPEGSVSTLKIQRTQQEDSAVYLCASSLARDQPQHFGDGTRLSIL.

The chain couples TRBV27 to TRBJ1-5; 9 positions match TRBD1. Germline V CDR1 and CDR2: MNHEY, SMNVEV (reference sequence). The CDR3 spans 14 residues. The V and J ends lost 4 bases and 3 bases, in that order; junction bases with no gene match: 1. The CDR3 spells CASSWTGANQPQHF. CDR3 DNA: TGTGCCAGCAGTTGGACAGGGGCCAATCAGCCCCAGCATTTT.

The rearrangement links TRBV5-4 to TRBJ1-2; D might be TRBD1 (5 bases). The CDR3 is 14 amino acids. In germline, CDR1 is SGHNT, CDR2 YYREEE (reference sequence). Trimming stripped 4 bases from V and 8 bases from J, with 18 bases between. CDR3 nucleotides: TGTGCCAGCAGCGAAACAGTCCTATGGGGCGGCTACACCTTC. The encoded protein is CASSETVLWGGYTF.

This chain connects TRBV7-9 to TRBJ2-5; no reliable D call. Trimming removed 0 bases from V and 4 bases from J, with 9 bases in between. There are 14 residues in the CDR3. The germline V gene has CDR1 SEHNR and CDR2 FQNEAQ (reference sequence). The CDR3 here is CASSLAVAGETQYF. CDR3 DNA: TGTGCCAGCAGCTTAGCAGTGGCAGGAGAGACCCAGTACTTC.

The gene calls are TRBV4-3 and TRBJ2-1, with 13 bases aligning to TRBD2. Losses at the gene ends were 4 bases for V and 2 bases for J; bases not matched to a gene: 5. This CDR3 is built from 17 residues. Per the germline V gene, CDR1 is LGHNA and CDR2 is YSLEER. The CDR3: CASSPGLAGQAYNEQFF. In DNA form, the CDR3 reads TGCGCCAGCAGCCCGGGACTAGCGGGGCAGGCCTACAATGAGCAGTTCTTC.

V usage is TRBV7-2 and J usage is TRBJ2-3, with 8 bases lining up with TRBD1. This CDR3 is 17 amino acids long. V trimming: 4 bases; J trimming: 0 bases; junction bases outside the gene matches: 9. Germline values: CDR1 SGHTA, CDR2 FQGNSA. CDR3 DNA: TGTGCCAGCAGCTCCCCACCAGGGGGCAGGAGCACAGATACGCAGTATTTT. As protein: CASSSPPGGRSTDTQYF.

V and J are TRBV11-3 and TRBJ2-1; 10 nucleotides line up with TRBD2. V gave up 5 bases and J gave up 6 bases; unmatched junction bases: 7. CDR3 size: 15 residues. Germline lookup yields CDR1 SGHNT and CDR2 YENEEA. CDR3 in amino acids: CASSQRLAGANEQFF. The CDR3 coding sequence is TGTGCCAGCAGCCAGAGGCTAGCGGGGGCCAATGAGCAGTTCTTC.

This sequence joins TRBV29-1 and TRBJ2-4, with D perhaps TRBD2 (7 bases). The V end lost 6 bases, the J end lost 0 bases, and 15 bases lay between the germline ends. This CDR3 spans 15 amino acids. Germline CDR1 SQVTM, CDR2 ANQGSEA. For the CDR3, the DNA is TGCAGCGTGGAACACGGGGGGCTAGCCAAAAACATTCAGTACTTC. This translates into CSVEHGGLAKNIQYF. The complete variable domain, with remaining parts taken from reference TRBV29-1 and TRBJ2-4, reads SAVISQKPSRDICQRGTSLTIQCQVDSQVTMMFWYRQQPGQSLTLIATANQGSEATYESGFVIDKFPISRPNLTFSTLTVSNMSPEDSSIYLCSVEHGGLAKNIQYFGAGTRLSVL.

V usage is TRBV6-1 and J usage is TRBJ2-5; 7 nucleotides agree with TRBD2. After removal of 2 bases from V and 9 bases from J, the junction contained 9 bases not matched to a gene. Germline CDR1 and CDR2: MNHNS and SASEGT. The CDR3 runs to 14 residues. The CDR3 region has the DNA TGTGCCAGCAGTGAATCGCGGGGGTTGGAGGCCCAGTACTTC. As protein: CASSESRGLEAQYF.

The chain employs TRBV15 and TRBJ1-1, with TRBD1 matching over 7 bases. CDR3 length equals 17 residues. CDR1 and CDR2 (germline): LNHNV, YYDKDF (reference sequence). Losses at the gene ends were 5 bases for V and 1 base for J; bases not matched to a gene: 13. This CDR3 is CATSASDRMIGNTEAFF. The CDR3 coding sequence is TGTGCCACCAGCGCTTCGGACAGGATGATTGGGAACACTGAAGCTTTCTTT.

The chain combines TRBV7-9 with TRBJ2-5, with TRBD1 identical over 7 bases. V trimming: 5 bases; J trimming: 3 bases; junction bases outside the gene matches: 9. The CDR3 contains 15 residues. Germline CDR1 and CDR2: SEHNR and FQNEAQ (reference sequence). CDR3 bases: TGTGCCAGCAGCCCGGGACAGTCGAGGGAAGAGACCCAGTACTTC. Translating it yields CASSPGQSREETQYF.

This clone has a single count. The V call is TRBV28, the J call TRBJ1-6, with unresolved D. The CDR3 is 16 residues long. Germline CDR1 and CDR2: MDHEN and SYDVKM. Trimming left V 6 bases short and J 1 base short, with 13 bases between. CDR3 residues: CASSPTRMSYNSPLHF. In nucleotides, the CDR3 is TGTGCCAGCAGCCCCACTCGAATGTCCTATAATTCACCCCTCCACTTT.

This clone was observed a few times. This chain connects TRBV6-5 to TRBJ2-1; 7 positions agree with TRBD1. Looked up from germline, CDR1 is MNHEY and CDR2 is SVGAGI. The CDR3 runs to 15 residues. With 6 bases clipped from V and 2 bases from J, the junction kept 7 bases outside the gene matches. The CDR3 DNA reads TGTGCCAGCAGCCCGACAGGGAACGCCTACAATGAGCAGTTCTTC. It encodes CASSPTGNAYNEQFF.